Following are 4 T cell receptor beta chains from one sample sequenced in a study of cytomegalovirus exposure and HLA in healthy donors. With 60 Vbeta and 13 Jbeta primers, the PCR was carried out. Assay: immunoSEQ multiplex PCR; the TCRdb copy retains only in-frame clones and omits some. The sample carries some 120,000 clones, roughly four fifths recorded once. Sequencing input: PBMCs. These receptors were obtained from a woman aged 50 to 60 in good health and CMV-seropositive.

The V call is TRBV7-9, the J call TRBJ2-2; TRBD1 might be the D (5 bases). The CDR3 has 13 residues. The V gene's germline CDR1 is SEHNR and CDR2 FQNEAQ (reference sequence). The V end was cut by 4 bases, the J end by 4 bases, with 7 bases between. The CDR3 loop is CASSSQGTGELFF. CDR3 DNA: TGTGCCAGCAGCTCCCAGGGCACCGGGGAGCTGTTTTTT.

CDR3 residues: CASSLGDTQYF. The CDR3 nucleotides read TGTGCCAGCTCGCTCGGGGATACGCAGTATTTT. V is TRBV27 and J is TRBJ2-3; D unclear. Germline V gene sequence: CDR1 MNHEY, CDR2 SMNVEV (reference sequence). CDR3 length: 11 amino acids. Trimming cost V 8 bases and J 6 bases, with 9 bases left between them.

The rearrangement uses TRBV7-8 and TRBJ2-7; the D gene is possibly TRBD2 (5 bases). The CDR3 runs 12 residues. Trimming took 5 bases from V and 4 from J, leaving 9 bases between them. Germline V lookup: CDR1 SGHVS, CDR2 FQNEAQ. The CDR3 here is CASSGLGYEQYF. The CDR3 bases are TGTGCCAGCAGCGGACTGGGGTACGAGCAGTACTTC.

The V call is TRBV5-5, the J call TRBJ2-5, with a tentative D call TRBD1 (5 bases). Gene TRBJ2-7 matches the end of the DNA better, so the J call may be wrong. The CDR3 is made up of 13 amino acids. Germline V gene sequence: CDR1 SGHKS, CDR2 YYEKEE (reference sequence). CDR3 sequence: CASSLRQYYEQYF. The DNA of the CDR3 is TGTGCCAGCAGCTTACGACAGTACTACGAGCAGTACTTC.